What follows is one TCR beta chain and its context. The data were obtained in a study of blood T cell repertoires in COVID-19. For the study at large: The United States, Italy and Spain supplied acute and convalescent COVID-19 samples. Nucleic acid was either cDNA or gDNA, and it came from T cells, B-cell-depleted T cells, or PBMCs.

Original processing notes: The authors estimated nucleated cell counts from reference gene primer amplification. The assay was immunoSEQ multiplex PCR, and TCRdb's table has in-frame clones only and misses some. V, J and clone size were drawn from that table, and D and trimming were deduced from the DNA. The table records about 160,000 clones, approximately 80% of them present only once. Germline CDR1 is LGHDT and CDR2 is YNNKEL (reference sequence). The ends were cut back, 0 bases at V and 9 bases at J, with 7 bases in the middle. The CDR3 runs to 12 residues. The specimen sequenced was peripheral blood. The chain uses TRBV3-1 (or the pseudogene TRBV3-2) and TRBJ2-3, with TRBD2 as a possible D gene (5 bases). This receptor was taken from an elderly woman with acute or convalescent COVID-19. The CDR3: CASSQERGTQYF. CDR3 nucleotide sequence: TGTGCCAGCAGCCAAGAACGAGGGACGCAGTATTTT.